The 30 T cell receptor beta chains below all came from one sample that was sequenced in a study of radiation and T cells in renal cell carcinoma. Treatment indicated: treatment-naive control, cytoreductive nephrectomy. The repertoire was sequenced with immunoSEQ multiplex PCR; TCRdb's copy has only in-frame clones and lacks some. This table has 14,000 or so clones, around 57% appearing once. The sequenced sample was tumor tissue, obtained from a patient whose treatment was nephrectomy without radiotherapy. The origin of the receptors is a man aged 45-65 years with renal cell carcinoma.

The chain carries TRBV7-8 and TRBJ1-3, with D perhaps TRBD1 (6 bases). CDR1 is SGHVS, CDR2 FQNEAQ, per germline. The CDR3 is made up of 13 amino acids. Trimming shortened V by 1 base and J by 9 bases, and 10 bases separated the two germline ends. In DNA, the CDR3 is TGTGCCAGCAGCTTAGGTGTAGGGGGCACCATATATTTT. Amino acid sequence: CASSLGVGGTIYF.

CDR3 coding DNA: TGTGCCAGCAGCCGTCGGAATGCGGGCTACACCTTC. Protein product: CASSRRNAGYTF. This rearrangement joins TRBV14 to TRBJ1-2; no reliable D call. With 4 bases removed from V and 8 bases from J, the gap between germline ends came to 11 bases. This CDR3 spans 12 amino acids. The germline CDR1 and CDR2 sequences are SGHDN and FVKESK.

This clone was seen a handful of times. This sequence joins TRBV6-6 and TRBJ1-3, with unresolved D. From germline, CDR1 is MNHNY and CDR2 SVGAGI (reference sequence). The CDR3 runs to 13 residues. V was pared by 5 bases and J by 4 bases, with 9 bases between. The CDR3 sequence is CASSSLQGNTIYF. CDR3 sequence (DNA): TGTGCCAGCAGTAGCCTCCAGGGAAACACCATATATTTT.

As for this clone: A much more abundant neighbour one base away suggests this may be a read error. Other DNA sequences of this sample code for an identical CDR3. The chain is built from TRBV10-2 and TRBJ2-1; the D is unclear. The germline CDR1 and CDR2 sequences are WSHSY and SAAADI. The CDR3 covers 13 residues. This CDR3 is CASSLTPYNEQFF. The CDR3 nucleotides are TGCGCTAGCAGCCTGACACCTTACAATGAGCAGTTCTTC.

This clone was recorded a few times. This chain uses TRBV6-1 with TRBJ2-7; 8 bases line up with TRBD1. The trim removed 8 bases at V and 2 bases at J, leaving 2 bases unmatched. CDR1 MNHNS and CDR2 SASEGT come from the germline V gene. The CDR3 is 12 residues long. The CDR3 sequence: CASGGQAYEQYF. DNA for the CDR3: TGTGCCAGCGGGGGACAGGCCTACGAGCAGTACTTC.

V gene TRBV7-9 combines with J gene TRBJ2-1; TRBD2 matches 9 bases. CDR1 is SEHNR and CDR2 is FQNEAQ in the germline V gene (reference sequence). The CDR3 length is 15 residues. The V gene end was trimmed by 2 bases and the J gene end by 2 bases; junction bases not matched to a gene: 1. The CDR3, as DNA: TGTGCCAGCAGCTTAATAGCGGGGGCCTACAATGAGCAGTTCTTC. It codes for CASSLIAGAYNEQFF.

This sequence joins TRBV6-1 and TRBJ1-5, with D perhaps matching TRBD1 (6 bases). Germline CDR1 and CDR2: MNHNS and SASEGT. There are 15 residues in the CDR3. V lost 0 bases and J lost 7, with 13 bases in between. The CDR3: CASSEAPGDRQPQHF. CDR3 in DNA: TGTGCCAGCAGTGAAGCCCCAGGGGATAGGCAGCCCCAGCATTTT.

This chain connects TRBV7-9 to TRBJ2-3, with D hard to call. The CDR3 loop spans 15 amino acids. V lost 1 base and J 6 bases, leaving 14 bases between the germline ends. CDR1 and CDR2 from the germline V gene are SEHNR and FQNEAQ (reference sequence). CDR3 protein: CASSLDQSPPDTQYF. In DNA form, the CDR3 reads TGTGCCAGCAGCTTAGACCAGAGCCCCCCGGATACGCAGTATTTT.

This clone ranks as medium-sized. The gene calls are TRBV11-2 and TRBJ1-2; D call uncertain. The germline V gene has CDR1 SGHAT and CDR2 FQNNGV. The V end lost 6 bases, the J end lost 8 bases, and 16 bases lay between the germline ends. The CDR3 totals 13 residues. CDR3 DNA: TGTGCCAGCAGTTCCGGGTCGTACGGGGGCTACACCTTC. Translating gives CASSSGSYGGYTF.

This clone showed up just once. This chain joins TRBV27 and TRBJ1-5, with D unclear. The V end lost 10 bases, the J end lost 0 bases, and 16 bases lay between the germline ends. There are 15 residues in the CDR3. The germline CDR1 and CDR2 sequences are MNHEY and SMNVEV (reference sequence). CDR3 in DNA: TGTGCCAAGAATAGTGACAAGTATAGCAATCAGCCCCAGCATTTT. Protein: CAKNSDKYSNQPQHF.

V gene TRBV2 combines with J gene TRBJ2-7; 10 bases fit TRBD2. V lost 10 bases to trimming and J lost 4 bases; unmatched junction nucleotides: 7. This CDR3 has 13 amino acids. Germline-derived CDR1 and CDR2 are SNHLY and FYNNEI. Here the CDR3 DNA reads TGTGCCACCTCTAGCGGGGGAGGATACGAGCAGTACTTC. This encodes CATSSGGGYEQYF.

This clone showed up just a few times. This chain links TRBV7-6 with TRBJ1-1; D gene ambiguous. The CDR3 runs 14 residues. Deletions cut 5 bases from V and 0 bases from J, with 10 bases between. In germline, CDR1 is SGHVS, CDR2 FNYEAQ. DNA for the CDR3: TGTGCCAGCAGCCCGCGAAGCCTGAACACTGAAGCTTTCTTT. This encodes CASSPRSLNTEAFF.

V and J are TRBV5-1 and TRBJ2-1; tentative D call: TRBD2 (6 bases). The germline CDR1 and CDR2 sequences are SGHRS and YFSETQ. The CDR3 has 15 amino acids. V shed 2 bases and J shed 2 bases, with 11 bases lying between them. CDR3 amino acids: CASSLLGEAYNEQFF. In nucleotides, the CDR3 is TGCGCCAGCAGCTTACTCGGGGAGGCCTACAATGAGCAGTTCTTC.

The CDR3 loop reads CASSEKGADTGELFF. The CDR3 DNA follows: TGCGCCAGCAGTGAAAAGGGGGCGGACACCGGGGAGCTGTTTTTT. V usage is TRBV10-2 and J usage is TRBJ2-2; TRBD1 matches 7 bases. Germline lookup yields CDR1 WSHSY and CDR2 SAAADI. V trimming: 3 bases; J trimming: 3 bases; junction bases outside the gene matches: 4. This CDR3 is built from 15 residues.

V usage is TRBV19 and J usage is TRBJ2-1, with 7 bases that match TRBD2. J lost 2 bases, V lost 8 bases, and 6 bases had no gene match. Germline lookup yields CDR1 LNHDA and CDR2 SQIVND (reference sequence). This CDR3 has 14 residues. The CDR3 region has the DNA TGTGCCAGTGGGTTTGCGGGGGCCTACAATGAGCAGTTCTTC. Residues: CASGFAGAYNEQFF.

This clone was recorded once. This chain connects TRBV11-3 to TRBJ2-3; the D is unclear. The CDR3 totals 16 residues. Germline V gives CDR1 SGHNT, CDR2 YENEEA. With 5 bases removed from V and 0 bases from J, the gap between germline ends came to 15 bases. CDR3 residues: CASSPGVDASTDTQYF. DNA of the CDR3: TGTGCCAGCAGCCCTGGGGTCGACGCTAGCACAGATACGCAGTATTTT.

As regards this clone: Lacking the conserved final phenylalanine or tryptophan, this CDR3 likely reflects a read error. It is unclear where the CDR3 begins or ends on the DNA, so no DNA is shown, and the CDR3 is as TCRdb lists it. The chain links TRBV20-1 to TRBJ2-3. From its first to its last residue, the CDR3 has 8 amino acids. Germline V gene lookup returns CDR1 DFQATT and CDR2 SNEGSKA (reference sequence). CDR3 region: CSAGTQLG.

This clone was seen a few times. This chain links TRBV5-1 with TRBJ2-7, with 8 positions matching TRBD1. The CDR3 is 15 amino acids. CDR1 and CDR2 (germline): SGHRS, YFSETQ. Losses at the gene ends were 0 bases for V and 0 bases for J; bases not matched to a gene: 2. The CDR3: CASSLVGTGSYEQYF. CDR3 in DNA: TGCGCCAGCAGCTTGGTTGGGACAGGCTCCTACGAGCAGTACTTC.

The chain joins TRBV6-5 to TRBJ1-5, with TRBD1 identical over 7 bases. The germline gives CDR1 MNHEY, CDR2 SVGAGI. This CDR3 is 14 amino acids long. V trimming: 4 bases; J trimming: 4 bases; junction bases outside the gene matches: 4. CDR3 bases: TGTGCCAGCAGTTCCGGGACAGCAAATCAGCCCCAGCATTTT. Encoded protein: CASSSGTANQPQHF.

This chain connects TRBV5-5 to TRBJ2-5; 10 bases are a match to TRBD2. J was trimmed by 2 bases and V by 0 bases; bases with no gene match: 4. The CDR3 has 16 amino acids. Germline assignment: CDR1 SGHKS and CDR2 YYEKEE (reference sequence). In nucleotides, the CDR3 is TGTGCCAGCAGCTTGGACATAGCGGGGGGTCAAGAGACCCAGTACTTC. The encoded protein is CASSLDIAGGQETQYF.

This clone qualifies as medium-sized. This sequence joins TRBV30 and TRBJ1-5; the match to TRBD1 covers 9 bases. Germline CDR1 and CDR2: GTSNPN and SVGIG (reference sequence). Trimming took 1 base from V and 7 from J; bases not matched to a gene: 8. CDR3 length equals 15 residues. CDR3 DNA sequence: TGTGCCTGGAGTGACACAGGGGGCACCAAACAGCCCCAGCATTTT. Amino acid sequence: CAWSDTGGTKQPQHF.

V usage is TRBV7-2 and J usage is TRBJ1-2, with a possible D match to TRBD1 (6 bases). The CDR3 runs to 15 residues. V lost 4 bases and J 3 bases, leaving 15 bases between the germline ends. Germline values: CDR1 SGHTA, CDR2 FQGNSA. The CDR3 reads CASSSPTGAHYGYTF. CDR3 nucleotides: TGTGCCAGCAGCTCCCCCACGGGGGCCCACTATGGCTACACCTTC.

This clone showed up just a few times. CDR3 sequence: CASSYSLDVGELFF. The CDR3 DNA sequence: TGTGCCAGCAGTTACTCCCTTGATGTCGGGGAGCTGTTTTTT. The chain is built from TRBV6-5 and TRBJ2-2; D ambiguous. CDR3 length: 14 residues. The germline CDR1 and CDR2 sequences are MNHEY and SVGAGI. Trimming took 0 bases from V and 7 from J, leaving 9 bases between them.

The chain has TRBV10-3 and TRBJ2-1; 9 nucleotides align to TRBD1. Germline CDR1 reads ENHRY; CDR2 reads SYGVKD. With V trimmed by 3 bases and J by 3 bases, 3 bases remained unmatched. CDR3 length: 15 amino acids. CDR3 coding DNA: TGTGCCATCAGTGAAGGGGACAGGGACTACAATGAGCAGTTCTTC. It specifies CAISEGDRDYNEQFF.

V is TRBV2 and J is TRBJ1-4, with 10 positions matching TRBD1. With 2 bases clipped from V and 5 bases from J, the junction kept 8 bases outside the gene matches. There are 17 residues in the CDR3. Germline CDR1 SNHLY, CDR2 FYNNEI. Here the CDR3 reads CASSERWRTGGNEKLFF. As DNA, the CDR3 is TGTGCCAGCAGTGAAAGGTGGAGGACAGGGGGGAATGAAAAACTGTTTTTT.

V and J are TRBV4-1 and TRBJ2-7, with D unresolved. The CDR3 length is 15 residues. Trimming shortened V by 1 base and J by 0 bases, and 10 bases separated the two germline ends. Germline V CDR1 and CDR2: MGHRA, YSYEKL. CDR3 DNA sequence: TGCGCCAGCAGCCAAGCTCAGGAGAGCTCCTACGAGCAGTACTTC. Translating it yields CASSQAQESSYEQYF.

The chain joins TRBV27 to TRBJ2-1, with TRBD1 matching over 10 bases. This CDR3 region has 17 residues. Looked up from germline, CDR1 is MNHEY and CDR2 is SMNVEV (reference sequence). The V and J ends lost 5 bases and 3 bases, in that order; junction bases with no gene match: 10. The CDR3 spells CASSLDRGQGLYNEQFF. In nucleotides, the CDR3 is TGTGCCAGCAGTCTTGATCGGGGACAGGGGCTCTACAATGAGCAGTTCTTC.

The chain couples TRBV6-1 to TRBJ2-4; 7 bases are shared with TRBD1. Germline loops: CDR1 MNHNS, CDR2 SASEGT. After removal of 2 bases from V and 7 bases from J, the junction contained 5 bases not matched to a gene. The CDR3 spans 14 residues. The CDR3 here is CASSEIGGANIQYF. The CDR3 coding sequence is TGTGCCAGCAGTGAAATAGGGGGCGCGAACATTCAGTACTTC.

V is TRBV10-1 and J is TRBJ1-1; D not resolved. Trimming shortened V by 11 bases and J by 5 bases, and 9 bases separated the two germline ends. Germline V CDR1 and CDR2: WNHNN, SYGVQD (reference sequence). The CDR3 totals 10 residues. CDR3 loop: CASGRTEAFF. The CDR3 DNA reads TGCGCCTCCGGGAGGACTGAAGCTTTCTTT.

In its sample, this clone was seen a few times. The V call is TRBV19, the J call TRBJ1-5, with D unclear. CDR3 length: 15 amino acids. Trimming removed 11 bases from V and 0 bases from J, with 17 bases in between. Germline CDR1 is LNHDA and CDR2 is SQIVND (reference sequence). CDR3 protein: CAAEEGAVSNQPQHF. The CDR3 nucleotides are TGTGCCGCCGAAGAGGGAGCCGTTAGCAATCAGCCCCAGCATTTT.